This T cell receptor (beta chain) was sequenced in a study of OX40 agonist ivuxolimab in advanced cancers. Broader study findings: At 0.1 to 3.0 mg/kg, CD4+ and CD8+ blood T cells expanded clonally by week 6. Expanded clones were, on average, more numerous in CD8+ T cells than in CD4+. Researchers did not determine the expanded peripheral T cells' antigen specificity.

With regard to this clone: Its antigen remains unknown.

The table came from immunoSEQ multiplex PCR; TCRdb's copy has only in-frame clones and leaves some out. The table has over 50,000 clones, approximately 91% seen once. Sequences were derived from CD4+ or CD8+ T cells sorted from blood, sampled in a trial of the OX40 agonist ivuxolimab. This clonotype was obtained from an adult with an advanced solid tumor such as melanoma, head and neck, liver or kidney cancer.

CDR3 residues: CASSPRSYEQFF. CDR3 DNA sequence: TGTGCCAGCAGCCCTCGAAGCTATGAGCAGTTCTTC. The genes are TRBV11-3 and TRBJ2-1, with D uncertain. CDR1 and CDR2 (germline): SGHNT, YENEEA. The CDR3 runs to 12 residues. V lost 5 bases, J lost 8 bases, and 10 bases lay in between.